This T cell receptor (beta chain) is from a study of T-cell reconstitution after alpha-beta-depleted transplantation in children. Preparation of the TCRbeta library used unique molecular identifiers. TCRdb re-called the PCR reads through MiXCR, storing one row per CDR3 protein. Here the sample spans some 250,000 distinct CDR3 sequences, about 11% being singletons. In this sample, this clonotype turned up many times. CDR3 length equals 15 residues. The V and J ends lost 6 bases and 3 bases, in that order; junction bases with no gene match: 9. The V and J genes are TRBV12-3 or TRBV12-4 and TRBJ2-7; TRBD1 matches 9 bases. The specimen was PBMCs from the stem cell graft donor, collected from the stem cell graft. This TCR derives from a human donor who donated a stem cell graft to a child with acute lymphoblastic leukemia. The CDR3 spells CASRLTGGDSYEQYF. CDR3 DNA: TGTGCCAGCAGACTCACAGGGGGCGATAGCTACGAGCAGTACTTC.